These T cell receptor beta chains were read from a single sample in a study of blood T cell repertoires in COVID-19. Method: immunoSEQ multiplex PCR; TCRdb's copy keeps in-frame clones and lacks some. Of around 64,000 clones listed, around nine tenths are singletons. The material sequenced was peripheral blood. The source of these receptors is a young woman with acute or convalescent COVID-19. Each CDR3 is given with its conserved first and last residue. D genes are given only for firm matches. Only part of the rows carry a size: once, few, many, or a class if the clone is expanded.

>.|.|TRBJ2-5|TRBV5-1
TGCGCCAGCAGCTTGGGCACAGAACAAGAGACCCAGTACTTC
CASSLGTEQETQYF
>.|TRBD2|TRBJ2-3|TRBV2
TGTGCCAGCAGTCGCCCTAGCGGGGGGGGTGATACGCAGTATTTT
CASSRPSGGGDTQYF
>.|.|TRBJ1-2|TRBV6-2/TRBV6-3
TGTGCCAGCAGTTCCTGGGGCCTGACCTATGGCTACACCTTC
CASSSWGLTYGYTF
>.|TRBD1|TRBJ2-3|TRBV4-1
TGCGCCAGCAGCCAAGGTGGATCTGGGACAGGGAGAACAGATACGCAGTATTTT
CASSQGGSGTGRTDTQYF
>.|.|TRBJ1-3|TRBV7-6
TGTGCCAGCAGTCGGGGAGGCAGGGTCGGTGGAAACACCATATATTTT
CASSRGGRVGGNTIYF
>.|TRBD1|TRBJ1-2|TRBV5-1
TGCGCCAGCAGCTTGGGGGGTCAACAGGGGTATGGCTATGGCTACACCTTC
CASSLGGQQGYGYGYTF
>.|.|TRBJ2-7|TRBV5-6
TGTGCCAGCAGCTTGTTCCGGGGAACCTACGAGCAGTACTTC
CASSLFRGTYEQYF
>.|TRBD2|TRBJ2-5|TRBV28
TGTGCCAGCGGAAAAGGCGGGGGGCGGCGGGAGACCCAGTACTTC
CASGKGGGRRETQYF
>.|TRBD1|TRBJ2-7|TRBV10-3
TGTGCCATCAGTGAAAACCACGGACAGGCCTACGAGCAGTACTTC
CAISENHGQAYEQYF
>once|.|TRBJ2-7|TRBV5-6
TGTGCCAGCAGCCCCGCCTGGGGGCCCTACGAGCAGTACTTC
CASSPAWGPYEQYF
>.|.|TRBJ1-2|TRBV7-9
TGTGCCAGCAGCCCCCCAGAGGGCACCCGACCCTATGGCTACACCTTC
CASSPPEGTRPYGYTF
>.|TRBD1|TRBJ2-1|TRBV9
TGTGCCAGCAGCGTAGATCAGGGGGACAATGAGCAGTTCTTC
CASSVDQGDNEQFF
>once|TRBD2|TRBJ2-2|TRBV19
TGTGCCAGTAGATGGTCTGGGGCGGGAGGACCGACCGGGGAGCTGTTTTTT
CASRWSGAGGPTGELFF
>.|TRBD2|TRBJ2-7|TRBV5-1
TGCGCCAGCAGCACGACTAGCGGGGGACTCTACGAGCAGTACTTC
CASSTTSGGLYEQYF
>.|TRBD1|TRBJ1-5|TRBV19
TGTGCCAGTAGTGCAAGGACAGGGCCTCACAATCAGCCCCAGCATTTT
CASSARTGPHNQPQHF
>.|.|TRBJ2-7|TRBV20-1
TGCAGTATTGAACTCTCCTACGAGCAGTACTTC
CSIELSYEQYF
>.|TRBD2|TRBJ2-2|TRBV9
TGTGCCAGCAGCGGCGGACCCGCGGGAGGGATGTACACCGGGGAGCTGTTTTTT
CASSGGPAGGMYTGELFF
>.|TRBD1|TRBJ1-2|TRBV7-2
TGTGCCAGCAGCTTGGGGGACAGGGGTTATGGTGGCTACACCTTC
CASSLGDRGYGGYTF
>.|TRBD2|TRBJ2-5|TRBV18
TGTGCCAGCTCACCAAGAAGGGTAGCGGGTATTAGTGAGACCCAGTACTTC
CASSPRRVAGISETQYF
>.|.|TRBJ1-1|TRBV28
TGTGCCAGCAGACCTAACAGGGACCTGAACACTGAAGCTTTCTTT
CASRPNRDLNTEAFF
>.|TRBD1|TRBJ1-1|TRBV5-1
TGCGCCAGCAGACGGGGACAGGAGAACACTGAAGCTTTCTTT
CASRRGQENTEAFF
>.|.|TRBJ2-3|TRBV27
TGTGCCAGCAGCCCCTTGGACTCGATGGATACGCAGTATTTT
CASSPLDSMDTQYF
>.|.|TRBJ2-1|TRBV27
TGTGCCAGCAGTTTATTAAGTCTCCCGGGGAATGAGCAGTTCTTC
CASSLLSLPGNEQFF
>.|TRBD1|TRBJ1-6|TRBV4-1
TGCGCCAGCAGCCAAGGCGACAGGGAGAATTCACCCCTCCACTTT
CASSQGDRENSPLHF
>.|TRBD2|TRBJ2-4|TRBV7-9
TGTGCCAGCAGCTTACTAGCGGGGGCGGATATTCAGTACTTC
CASSLLAGADIQYF
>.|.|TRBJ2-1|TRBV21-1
TGTGCCAGCAGCCTGGGAGCCCCTAGCGGGGGGTTTTACAATGAGCAGTTCTTC
CASSLGAPSGGFYNEQFF
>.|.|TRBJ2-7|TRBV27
TGTGCCAGCAGCCTTGGGGGGGCTAAGGCGGGGGAGCAGTACTTC
CASSLGGAKAGEQYF
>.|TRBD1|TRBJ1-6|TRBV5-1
TGCGCCAGCAGCCTAACCGGGACAGATAATTCACCCCTCCACTTT
CASSLTGTDNSPLHF
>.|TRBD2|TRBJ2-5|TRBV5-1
TGCGCCAGCAGCCCCGCCGCTATAGCGGGGGTCAAGACCCAGTACTTC
CASSPAAIAGVKTQYF
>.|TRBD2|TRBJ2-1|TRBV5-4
TGTGCCAGCAGCTTCGGACTAGCGGGAGACAATGAGCAGTTCTTC
CASSFGLAGDNEQFF
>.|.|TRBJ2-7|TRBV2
TGTGCCAGTAAGCGGCCCCAGTACGAGCAGTACTTC
CASKRPQYEQYF
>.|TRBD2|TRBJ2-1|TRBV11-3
TGTGCCAGCAGTTCAACTAGCGGGAGTCTGAATGAGCAGTTCTTC
CASSSTSGSLNEQFF
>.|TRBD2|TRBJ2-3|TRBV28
TGTGCCAGCAGTTCTGGACTAGCAGGACCTGCGCAGTATTTT
CASSSGLAGPAQYF
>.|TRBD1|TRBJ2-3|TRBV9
TGTGCCAGCAGCGTTAATCTGGGGACAGGGGACCTACCCCCCACAGATGATACGCAGTATTTT
CASSVNLGTGDLPPTDDTQYF
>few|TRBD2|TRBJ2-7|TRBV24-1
TGTGCCACCAGTGGCGTAGCGGGAGTCGCAGGCGAGCAGTACTTC
CATSGVAGVAGEQYF
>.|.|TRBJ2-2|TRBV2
TGTGCCAGCAGTGGCCGCAGGGGCACCGGGGAGCTGTTTTTT
CASSGRRGTGELFF
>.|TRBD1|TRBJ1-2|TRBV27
TGTGCCAGCAGTTCGCTGACAGGGCACTATGGCTACACCTTC
CASSSLTGHYGYTF
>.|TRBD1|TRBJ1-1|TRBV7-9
TGTGCCAGCAGCTTAGTCCAGGGGGGCCTGAACACTGAAGCTTTCTTT
CASSLVQGGLNTEAFF
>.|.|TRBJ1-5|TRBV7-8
TGTGCCAGCAGCTCCGGTTTCCCCTCACCTTTTGGTCTTACCCAGCCCCAGCATTTT
CASSSGFPSPFGLTQPQHF
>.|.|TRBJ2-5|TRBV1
TGCACCAGCAAGGGACTAGCGGGAGGTGTGGAGACCCAGTACTTC
CTSKGLAGGVETQYF
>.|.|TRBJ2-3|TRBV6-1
TGTGCCAGCAGTGAACTCAGGACAGCTACTGGGGCGCAGTATTTT
CASSELRTATGAQYF
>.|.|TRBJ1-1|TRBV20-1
TGCAGTGCTAGATCCCCGACTGAAGCTTTCTTT
CSARSPTEAFF
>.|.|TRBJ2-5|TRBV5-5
TGTGCCAGCAGCTCGACTAGTCGTGGGAGGCAAGAGACCCAGTACTTC
CASSSTSRGRQETQYF
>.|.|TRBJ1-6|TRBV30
TGTGCCTGGAGTCTACAGCCTAATTCACCCCTCCACTTT
CAWSLQPNSPLHF
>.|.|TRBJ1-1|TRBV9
TGTGCCAGCAGCGTAGTGACAGCGAACACTGAAGCTTTCTTT
CASSVVTANTEAFF
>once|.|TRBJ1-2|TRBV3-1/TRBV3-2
TGTGCCAGCAGCCAAGATCCAGGGTTCGGAAGAGGCTACACCTTC
CASSQDPGFGRGYTF
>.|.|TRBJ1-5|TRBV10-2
TGCGCCAGCAGTGAGACCCGAGGTGGCAATCAGCCCCAGCATTTT
CASSETRGGNQPQHF